The 31 T cell receptor beta chains listed next were all sequenced from one sample in a study of blood T cells in healthy people across ages. PCR was performed a second time for about 7 to 12 cycles using a sample-barcoded 5' primer and a J-beta primer mix. TCRdb redid the calling of the 5' RACE reads with MiXCR, one entry per CDR3 protein. The sample shows roughly 1.5 million distinct CDR3 sequences, about 45% of them seen only once. Material for sequencing was blood. The source is a woman between 18 and 30 years old in good health.

Many counts were recorded for this clonotype. The V and J genes are TRBV29-1 and TRBJ2-3; 11 bases line up with TRBD2. CDR1 is SQVTM and CDR2 is ANQGSEA in the germline V gene. J was trimmed by 4 bases and V by 2 bases; bases with no gene match: 8. The CDR3 consists of 16 residues. The CDR3 spells CSVEYSLAGGSDTQYF. The CDR3 DNA is TGCAGCGTTGAATACAGTCTAGCGGGAGGATCAGATACGCAGTATTTT.

Turning to this clonotype: A clone one base away is much larger, so this may be a read error. The V and J genes are TRBV13 and TRBJ2-7, with D tentatively TRBD1 (5 bases). The J call may be wrong; the DNA end is better matched by TRBJ2-5. This CDR3 has 15 amino acids. The V gene's germline CDR1 is PRHDT and CDR2 FYEKMQ (reference sequence). The CDR3 DNA follows: TGTGCCGGCAGCTTGGTGCAGGGCGGTTCAGAGACCCAGTACTTC. It is translated as CAGSLVQGGSETQYF.

This chain uses TRBV2 with TRBJ1-2; D remains unclear. The germline gives CDR1 SNHLY, CDR2 FYNNEI. Trimming took off 6 bases at V and 5 bases at J, with 13 bases between the two ends. CDR3 length equals 13 residues. The CDR3 protein is CASRREVGYGYTF. As DNA, the CDR3 is TGTGCCAGCAGGCGGGAGGTTGGATATGGCTACACCTTC.

This clonotype was detected only a few times. DNA for the CDR3: TGTGCCAGCAGCTTAGAGGGGAGGGCGAGTGAGCAGTACTTC. Translating gives CASSLEGRASEQYF. The chain has TRBV7-9 and TRBJ2-5, with 7 bases matching TRBD2. Germline assignment: CDR1 SEHNR and CDR2 FQNEAQ (reference sequence). With 1 base clipped from V and 11 bases from J, the junction kept 10 bases outside the gene matches. The CDR3 consists of 14 residues. The full variable domain, completed using reference TRBV7-9 and TRBJ2-5, is DTGVSQNPRHKITKRGQNVTFRCDPISEHNRLYWYRQTLGQGPEFLTYFQNEAQLEKSRLLSDRFSAERPKGSFSTLEIQRTEQGDSAMYLCASSLEGRASEQYFGPGTRLLVL.

V gene TRBV7-2 combines with J gene TRBJ1-6, with no clear D. Trimming took 4 bases from V and 7 from J, leaving 14 bases between them. Per the germline V gene, CDR1 is SGHTA and CDR2 is FQGNSA. This CDR3 region has 15 residues. The CDR3, as DNA: TGTGCCAGCAGCTCAATGGGGTTTTCGAATTCACCCCTCCACTTT. This sequence encodes CASSSMGFSNSPLHF.

This clonotype was observed a few times. The chain carries TRBV28 and TRBJ2-1; D is uncertain. The CDR3 length is 14 residues. Per the germline V gene, CDR1 is MDHEN and CDR2 is SYDVKM. The ends were cut back, 3 bases at V and 7 bases at J, with 13 bases in the middle. CDR3 loop: CASSFIGFRNEQFF. The CDR3 region has the DNA TGTGCCAGCAGTTTTATTGGCTTTCGGAATGAGCAGTTCTTC.

The V gene is TRBV29-1, the J gene TRBJ2-5; 8 bases align to TRBD1. V was pared by 2 bases and J by 6 bases, with 11 bases of the junction left unmatched. Germline V gene lookup returns CDR1 SQVTM and CDR2 ANQGSEA. The CDR3 spans 15 residues. CDR3 bases: TGCAGCGTTGAACTCAGGGGGCGTAGCACTAAGACCCAGTACTTC. This translates into CSVELRGRSTKTQYF.

This clonotype came up a few times. Since a much larger clone is just one base distant, this may be a read error. The rearrangement joins TRBV12-3 or TRBV12-4 to TRBJ1-2; D unclear. The CDR3 loop spans 13 amino acids. V lost 5 bases and J 5 bases, leaving 12 bases between the germline ends. The CDR3 is CASSVTRNYGYTF. The CDR3 DNA is TGTGCCAGCAGTGTGACTCGGAATTATGGCTACACCTTC.

The CDR3 DNA is TGTGCCAGCAGTCGTAAGGGGAACACTGAAGCTTTCTTT. It yields the protein CASSRKGNTEAFF. This chain links TRBV27 with TRBJ1-1; no reliable D call. V was clipped by 5 bases and J by 1 base, with 8 bases between them. Germline CDR1 and CDR2: MNHEY and SMNVEV (reference sequence). The CDR3 extends over 13 amino acids.

V and J are TRBV6-5 and TRBJ1-4; D remains ambiguous. This CDR3 region has 15 residues. Germline CDR1 is MNHEY and CDR2 is SVGAGI. V lost 0 bases and J lost 8, with 13 bases in between. CDR3 region: CASSYSKGIQEKLFF. For the CDR3, the DNA is TGTGCCAGCAGTTACTCGAAAGGCATTCAAGAAAAACTGTTTTTT.

The chain recombines TRBV7-9 with TRBJ2-2; 9 bases are a match to TRBD2. J was trimmed by 4 bases and V by 6 bases; bases with no gene match: 3. The CDR3 contains 14 residues. Germline CDR1 and CDR2: SEHNR and FQNEAQ (reference sequence). The chain's CDR3 is CASRRTSATGELFF. CDR3 DNA sequence: TGTGCCAGCAGGAGGACTAGCGCCACCGGGGAGCTGTTTTTT. The entire variable domain, with the rest obtained from reference TRBV7-9 and TRBJ2-2, is as follows: DTGVSQNPRHKITKRGQNVTFRCDPISEHNRLYWYRQTLGQGPEFLTYFQNEAQLEKSRLLSDRFSAERPKGSFSTLEIQRTEQGDSAMYLCASRRTSATGELFFGEGSRLTVL.

V gene TRBV7-8 combines with J gene TRBJ1-1; maybe TRBD1 (5 bases). With 5 bases removed from V and 8 bases from J, the gap between germline ends came to 18 bases. Germline CDR1 and CDR2: SGHVS and FQNEAQ. The CDR3 totals 14 residues. CDR3 in DNA: TGTGCCAGCAGCGGCGGGACGGCGGTTAGAGAAGCTTTCTTT. It is translated as CASSGGTAVREAFF.

This clonotype was observed a handful of times. This chain joins TRBV20-1 and TRBJ2-1; 10 nucleotides align to TRBD2. Germline V gives CDR1 DFQATT, CDR2 SNEGSKA (reference sequence). With 0 bases clipped from V and 4 bases from J, the junction kept 3 bases outside the gene matches. This CDR3 comprises 15 residues. CDR3 sequence (DNA): TGCAGTGCTAGAGAGAGCGGGAGGGGGTACAATGAGCAGTTCTTC. This gives the protein CSARESGRGYNEQFF.

The rearrangement joins TRBV15 to TRBJ2-7; 8 positions match TRBD2. Trimming cost V 6 bases and J 0 bases; bases outside gene matches: 7. This CDR3 is 15 amino acids long. The germline V gene has CDR1 LNHNV and CDR2 YYDKDF (reference sequence). Here the CDR3 reads CATSLKREPSYEQYF. As DNA, the CDR3 is TGTGCCACCAGTCTTAAGCGGGAGCCCTCCTACGAGCAGTACTTC.

This clonotype was seen a few times. The chain uses TRBV4-1 and TRBJ1-6; TRBD1 matches at 7 bases. This CDR3 is built from 16 residues. Losses at the gene ends were 1 base for V and 9 bases for J; bases not matched to a gene: 9. Germline-derived CDR1 and CDR2 are MGHRA and YSYEKL. CDR3 residues: CASSQVSTGIASPLHF. The DNA of the CDR3 is TGCGCCAGCAGCCAAGTTTCGACAGGGATAGCTTCACCCCTCCACTTT.

Only one count was recorded for this clonotype. V usage is TRBV20-1 and J usage is TRBJ2-7, with a weak D call TRBD1 (5 bases). In germline, CDR1 is DFQATT, CDR2 SNEGSKA (reference sequence). The CDR3 has 12 amino acids. V was pared by 4 bases and J by 7 bases, with 14 bases between. CDR3 in DNA: TGCAGTGCTACACAGGATCCGTGGGAGCAGTACTTC. Its protein product is CSATQDPWEQYF.

Of note for this clonotype: A junction end diverges from the germline sequence, so it may reflect a read error. The chain links TRBV6-2 or TRBV6-3 to TRBJ1-2; 7 positions agree with TRBD1. This CDR3 is 15 amino acids long. Germline V gene lookup returns CDR1 MNHEY and CDR2 SVGEGT. CDR3 sequence (DNA): TGTGTCAGCAGTTGGACAGGACTTACCTTCTATGGCTACACCTTC. Its translation: CVSSWTGLTFYGYTF.

J is TRBJ2-1 and V is TRBV25-1; TRBD2 matches at 9 bases. The tail of the sequence fits TRBJ2-7 better, so the J call may be wrong. The V gene's germline CDR1 is MGHDK and CDR2 SYGVNS. The CDR3 runs 16 residues. As DNA, the CDR3 is TGTGCCAGCAGTGAATCCGGGACTAGCTCCTACAATGAGCAGTACTTC. This codes for CASSESGTSSYNEQYF.

This rearrangement joins TRBV7-2 to TRBJ2-1; tentatively, D is TRBD1 (5 bases). CDR1 and CDR2 from the germline V gene are SGHTA and FQGNSA. The V end was cut by 4 bases, the J end by 0 bases, with 16 bases between. The CDR3 is 17 residues long. The DNA of the CDR3 is TGTGCCAGCAGCTACAGGCCGGGTGCCAGCTCCTACAATGAGCAGTTCTTC. Protein product: CASSYRPGASSYNEQFF.

The chain couples TRBV20-1 to TRBJ2-3; 11 nucleotides line up with TRBD2. This CDR3 has 14 residues. Per germline, CDR1 DFQATT and CDR2 SNEGSKA (reference sequence). V trimming: 8 bases; J trimming: 2 bases; junction bases outside the gene matches: 6. CDR3 coding DNA: TGCAGTACCCTAGCGGGGGGAAACACAGATACGCAGTATTTT. Its translation is CSTLAGGNTDTQYF.

V and J are TRBV12-3 or TRBV12-4 and TRBJ1-2; maybe TRBD1 (6 bases). V shed 1 base and J shed 0 bases, with 12 bases lying between them. CDR3 size: 16 residues. Here the CDR3 DNA reads TGTGCCAGCAGTTTAGGACAGGCCCCTTCTAACTATGGCTACACCTTC. Translated: CASSLGQAPSNYGYTF.

This sequence joins TRBV3-1 and TRBJ2-5, with 12 bases lining up with TRBD2. This CDR3 is built from 18 residues. Per germline, CDR1 LGHDT and CDR2 YNNKEL (reference sequence). V dropped 0 bases and J dropped 2; count of bases not matched to a gene: 7. This CDR3 is CASSQDQGTSGHQETQYF. The CDR3, as DNA: TGTGCCAGCAGCCAAGATCAGGGGACTAGCGGGCATCAAGAGACCCAGTACTTC.

This clonotype was detected a few times. This rearrangement joins TRBV9 to TRBJ2-5; TRBD2 aligns across 16 bases. This CDR3 is 19 amino acids long. The germline V gene has CDR1 SGDLS and CDR2 YYNGEE. Trimming removed 4 bases from V and 4 bases from J; junction bases left unmatched: 13. CDR3 loop: CASSQQGLAGGPSGETQYF. As DNA, the CDR3 is TGTGCCAGCAGCCAACAGGGACTAGCGGGGGGGCCATCGGGAGAGACCCAGTACTTC.

V gene TRBV6-5 combines with J gene TRBJ1-1, with D possibly being TRBD1 (6 bases). The CDR3 loop spans 11 amino acids. Germline CDR1 MNHEY, CDR2 SVGAGI. The germline V and J ends were trimmed by 6 bases and 11 bases, with 13 bases remaining between them. The CDR3 loop reads CASRGGLQAFF. The CDR3 DNA is TGTGCCAGCAGGGGGGGGCTCCAGGCTTTCTTT.

This clonotype was recorded a few times. The chain links TRBV6-2 or TRBV6-3 to TRBJ2-3; 13 nucleotides match TRBD2. From germline, CDR1 is MNHEY and CDR2 SVGEGT. The CDR3 is 18 residues long. The J segment lost 0 bases and the V segment lost 0 bases, leaving 3 bases of the junction unmatched. CDR3 loop: CASSYSPTSGGSTDTQYF. CDR3 in DNA: TGTGCCAGCAGTTACTCCCCGACTAGCGGGGGGAGCACAGATACGCAGTATTTT.

This clonotype was detected a few times. The chain carries TRBV28 and TRBJ1-1, with TRBD1 as a possible D gene (6 bases). The germline CDR1 and CDR2 sequences are MDHEN and SYDVKM. V was cut by 2 bases and J by 3 bases, with 16 bases left in between. The CDR3 sequence is 16 residues long. This CDR3 reads CASSLILGGADTEAFF. Written as DNA, the CDR3 is TGTGCCAGCAGTTTAATTCTCGGGGGGGCAGACACTGAAGCTTTCTTT.

DNA of the CDR3: TGTGCCAGCAGTGAGACAGGGCGCACTGGGGCCAACGTCCTGACTTTC. Amino acids: CASSETGRTGANVLTF. The V gene is TRBV12-3 or TRBV12-4, the J gene TRBJ2-6; TRBD1 aligns across 7 bases. After removal of 5 bases from V and 2 bases from J, the junction contained 6 bases not matched to a gene. The CDR3 extends over 16 amino acids.

This clonotype came up a few times. The chain uses TRBV24-1 and TRBJ2-7; 10 bases are a match to TRBD2. CDR1 is KGHDR and CDR2 is SFDVKD in the germline V gene. The V and J ends lost 3 bases and 3 bases, in that order; junction bases with no gene match: 4. The CDR3 contains 15 residues. The CDR3 coding sequence is TGTGCCACCAGTGATGGAATAGCGGGAGGCTACGAGCAGTACTTC. As protein: CATSDGIAGGYEQYF.

This clonotype was counted once. The rearrangement uses TRBV20-1 and TRBJ1-4; D may be TRBD1 (5 bases). The CDR3 spans 14 residues. The V and J ends lost 3 bases and 7 bases respectively, with 15 bases between them. Germline CDR1 DFQATT, CDR2 SNEGSKA (reference sequence). The CDR3, as DNA: TGCAGTGCTAGGGTGACAGCGGCCAGTGAAAAACTGTTTTTT. Protein product: CSARVTAASEKLFF.

The V gene is TRBV2, the J gene TRBJ2-1, with D perhaps TRBD2 (6 bases). The germline gives CDR1 SNHLY, CDR2 FYNNEI. The CDR3 contains 14 residues. V lost 9 bases and J 10 bases, leaving 22 bases between the germline ends. CDR3: CASSLAIYLREQFF. The CDR3 coding sequence is TGTGCCAGTAGTCTAGCGATCTACCTCAGGGAGCAGTTCTTC.

The chain combines TRBV7-2 with TRBJ2-2, with 7 bases lining up with TRBD1. V shed 5 bases and J 6 bases; nucleotides not matched to a gene: 9. The CDR3 spans 15 residues. CDR1 is SGHTA and CDR2 is FQGNSA in the germline V gene. The CDR3 DNA reads TGTGCCAGCAGCCAGACCGGACAGGTCTCCGGGGAGCTGTTTTTT. Protein product: CASSQTGQVSGELFF.